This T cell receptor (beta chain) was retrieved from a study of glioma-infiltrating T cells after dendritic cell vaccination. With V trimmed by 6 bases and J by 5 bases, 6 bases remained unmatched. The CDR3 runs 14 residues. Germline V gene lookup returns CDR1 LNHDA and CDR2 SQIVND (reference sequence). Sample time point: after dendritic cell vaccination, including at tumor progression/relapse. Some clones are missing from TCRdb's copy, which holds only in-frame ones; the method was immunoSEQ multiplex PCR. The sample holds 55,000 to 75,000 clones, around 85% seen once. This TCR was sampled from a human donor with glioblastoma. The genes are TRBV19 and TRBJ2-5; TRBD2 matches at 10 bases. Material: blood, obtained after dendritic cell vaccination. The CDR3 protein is CASSLAGESETQYF. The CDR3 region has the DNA TGTGCCAGTAGCCTAGCGGGGGAAAGTGAGACCCAGTACTTC.